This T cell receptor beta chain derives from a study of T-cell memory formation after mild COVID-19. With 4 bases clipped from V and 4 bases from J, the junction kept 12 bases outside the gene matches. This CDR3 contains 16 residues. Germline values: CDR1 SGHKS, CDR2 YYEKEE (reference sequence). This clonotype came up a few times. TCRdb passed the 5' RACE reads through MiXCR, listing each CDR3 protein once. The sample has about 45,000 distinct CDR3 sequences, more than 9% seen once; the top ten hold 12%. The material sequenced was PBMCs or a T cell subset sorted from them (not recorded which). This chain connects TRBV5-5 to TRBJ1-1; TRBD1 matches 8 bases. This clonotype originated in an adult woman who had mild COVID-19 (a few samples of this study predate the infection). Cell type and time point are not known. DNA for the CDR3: TGTGCCAGCAGCCGTGGACAGGGTGGCTTCGGCACTGAAGCTTTCTTT. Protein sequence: CASSRGQGGFGTEAFF.